The 10 T cell receptor beta chains presented below share a single source sample, sequenced in a study of cytomegalovirus exposure and HLA in healthy donors. Primers: 60 Vbeta forward and 13 Jbeta reverse. Assay: immunoSEQ multiplex PCR; the TCRdb copy retains only in-frame clones and omits some. The sample lists 150,000 to 200,000 clones; roughly 74% were seen once. The source material was PBMCs. These receptors came from a woman in her 30s in good health and CMV-seropositive.

The genes are TRBV4-1 and TRBJ2-7; TRBD2 matches at 7 bases. The CDR3 has 16 amino acids. V dropped 0 bases and J dropped 2; count of bases not matched to a gene: 7. Germline CDR1 and CDR2: MGHRA and YSYEKL. DNA for the CDR3: TGCGCCAGCAGCCAAGATAAAACTAGCGCGGCCTACGAGCAGTACTTC. Amino acid sequence: CASSQDKTSAAYEQYF.

The genes are TRBV28 and TRBJ2-7, with 9 bases identical to TRBD1. This CDR3 spans 14 amino acids. The germline CDR1 and CDR2 sequences are MDHEN and SYDVKM. V lost 11 bases and J lost 6; bases outside the gene matches: 14. The CDR3 here is CALMNRDRVVEQYF. For the CDR3, the DNA is TGTGCCCTGATGAACCGGGACAGGGTCGTCGAGCAGTACTTC.

The rearrangement uses TRBV4-1 and TRBJ2-7; maybe TRBD2 (6 bases). Trimming pared 2 bases from V and 3 bases from J, leaving 11 bases between. Germline CDR1 is MGHRA and CDR2 is YSYEKL. This CDR3 contains 14 residues. CDR3 sequence (DNA): TGCGCCAGCAGCCAACTAGCGCCAGGCTACGAGCAGTACTTC. This translates into CASSQLAPGYEQYF.

This rearrangement joins TRBV7-2 to TRBJ1-2, with D hard to call. The ends were cut back, 3 bases at V and 6 bases at J, with 8 bases in the middle. The germline V gene encodes CDR1 SGHTA and CDR2 FQGNSA. The CDR3 has 12 residues. In DNA form, the CDR3 reads TGTGCCAGCAGCTTGGCGAGGGATGGCTACACCTTC. It translates to CASSLARDGYTF. Together with reference TRBV7-2 and TRBJ1-2, the CDR3 gives the full variable domain: GAGVSQSPSNKVTEKGKDVELRCDPISGHTALYWYRQSLGQGLEFLIYFQGNSAPDKSGLPSDRFSAERTGGSVSTLTIQRTQQEDSAVYLCASSLARDGYTFGSGTRLTVV.

The chain is built from TRBV6-6 and TRBJ2-1, with TRBD2 matching 10 bases. CDR1 is MNHNY, CDR2 SVGAGI, per germline (reference sequence). V dropped 2 bases and J dropped 3; count of bases not matched to a gene: 1. This CDR3 spans 15 amino acids. DNA of the CDR3: TGTGCCAGCAGTTACGGGACTAGCGTCTACAATGAGCAGTTCTTC. This gives the protein CASSYGTSVYNEQFF.

This clone was seen a handful of times. The CDR3 DNA follows: TGTGCCAGCAGCTTAGGGGCTGGCACAGATACGCAGTATTTT. Its protein is CASSLGAGTDTQYF. The chain joins TRBV7-6 to TRBJ2-3, with D unclear. The V and J ends lost 1 base and 1 base respectively, with 6 bases between them. There are 14 residues in the CDR3. The germline V gene has CDR1 SGHVS and CDR2 FNYEAQ.

DNA for the CDR3: TGTGCCAGCAGTGAACAGCCTAGCGGGAGTAATGAGCAGTTCTTC. Translation gives CASSEQPSGSNEQFF. The chain combines TRBV2 with TRBJ2-1, with TRBD2 matching 10 bases. The CDR3 totals 15 residues. J gave up 7 bases and V 2 bases, and 5 bases lay outside the gene matches. CDR1 SNHLY and CDR2 FYNNEI come from the germline V gene.

This clone was detected a few times. The chain is built from TRBV19 and TRBJ2-4; D is perhaps TRBD2 (6 bases). This CDR3 comprises 15 residues. The germline CDR1 and CDR2 sequences are LNHDA and SQIVND (reference sequence). V gave up 5 bases and J gave up 0 bases, with 11 bases separating them. The CDR3: CASSLTGGAKNIQYF. CDR3 in DNA: TGTGCCAGTAGTTTGACCGGGGGAGCCAAAAACATTCAGTACTTC.

This clone has only one observation. The V call is TRBV4-3, the J call TRBJ2-1; 7 bases are shared with TRBD1. V dropped 0 bases and J dropped 7; count of bases not matched to a gene: 6. There are 15 residues in the CDR3. Germline V gene sequence: CDR1 LGHNA, CDR2 YSLEER. CDR3 protein: CASSQELDRRNEQFF. CDR3 coding DNA: TGCGCCAGCAGCCAAGAGTTGGACAGGCGGAATGAGCAGTTCTTC.

This clone was seen only once. The V gene is TRBV25-1, the J gene TRBJ2-2; D is ambiguous. This CDR3 comprises 11 residues. Trimming shortened V by 5 bases and J by 6 bases, and 4 bases separated the two germline ends. Germline V gene data show CDR1 as MGHDK and CDR2 as SYGVNS. CDR3 coding DNA: TGTGCCAGCAGTTCGGCCGGGGAGCTGTTTTTT. Translation: CASSSAGELFF.